The 5 T cell receptor beta chains reported below all come from one sample, sequenced in a study of shared clonotypes between healthy human individuals. The data were produced by immunoSEQ multiplex PCR, yet TCRdb's version contains in-frame clones alone and is incomplete. This table has some 1,100,000 clones, around 78% appearing once. Sequenced sample: memory CD4+ T cells from PBMCs. Subset meaning: CD45RA-negative fraction. The receptors derive from a man between 18 and 35 years old in good health. Some clones in this sample may be carry-over from other donors' samples.

This chain links TRBV11-2 with TRBJ2-2; 11 nucleotides line up with TRBD2. Germline assignment: CDR1 SGHAT and CDR2 FQNNGV. This CDR3 has 15 residues. The J segment lost 4 bases and the V segment lost 5 bases, leaving 3 bases of the junction unmatched. Here the CDR3 reads CASSQTSGTTGELFF. The DNA for the CDR3 is TGTGCCAGCAGCCAGACTAGCGGGACCACCGGGGAGCTGTTTTTT.

This clone was seen only a few times. The chain couples TRBV5-1 to TRBJ1-1; D gene uncertain. V was trimmed by 0 bases and J by 3 bases, leaving 9 bases between them. This CDR3 is 14 amino acids long. Germline-derived CDR1 and CDR2 are SGHRS and YFSETQ. The CDR3 is CASSLESQYTEAFF. DNA for the CDR3: TGCGCCAGCAGCTTGGAGTCTCAGTACACTGAAGCTTTCTTT.

The chain has TRBV7-2 and TRBJ2-1; no clear D gene. The germline gives CDR1 SGHTA, CDR2 FQGNSA. The CDR3 is 15 residues long. Trimming removed 5 bases from V and 0 bases from J, with 11 bases in between. The CDR3 DNA sequence: TGTGCCAGCAGCGCCTTCTCCAGCTCCTACAATGAGCAGTTCTTC. Encoded protein: CASSAFSSSYNEQFF.

The CDR3 DNA sequence: TGCGCCAGCAGCTCCGGACTAAATTACAATGAGCAGTTCTTC. This sequence encodes CASSSGLNYNEQFF. The chain has TRBV5-1 and TRBJ2-1, with a weak D call TRBD2 (6 bases). Per germline, CDR1 SGHRS and CDR2 YFSETQ. Trimming removed 3 bases from V and 4 bases from J, with 11 bases in between. The CDR3 loop spans 14 amino acids.

The chain uses TRBV27 and TRBJ2-2; D is unresolved. Trimming took off 2 bases at V and 3 bases at J, with 4 bases between the two ends. The CDR3 extends over 13 amino acids. Germline V gene lookup returns CDR1 MNHEY and CDR2 SMNVEV (reference sequence). The CDR3 here is CASSLRDTGELFF. In DNA form, the CDR3 reads TGTGCCAGCAGTTTAAGGGACACCGGGGAGCTGTTTTTT.